There are a few counts of the clone carrying this TCR beta chain. The protocol was immunoSEQ multiplex PCR, while the TCRdb copy is restricted to in-frame clones and leaves out a portion. The table has 150,000 to 200,000 clones, roughly 83% seen once. The sample comes from a study of blood T cell repertoires in COVID-19. Trimming left V 1 base short and J 1 base short, with 11 bases between. CDR1 is SGHTA, CDR2 FQGNSA, per germline. The CDR3 length is 15 residues. The chain recombines TRBV7-2 with TRBJ2-7, with D possibly being TRBD2 (5 bases). The receptor's source is a woman aged 40 to 49 with COVID-19, enrolled during active disease. Sequencing input: peripheral blood. DNA of the CDR3: TGTGCCAGCAGCTTAGATGGCGGGTCGTCCTACGAGCAGTACTTC. Translating gives CASSLDGGSSYEQYF. The whole variable domain, remainder taken from reference TRBV7-2 and TRBJ2-7, is GAGVSQSPSNKVTEKGKDVELRCDPISGHTALYWYRQSLGQGLEFLIYFQGNSAPDKSGLPSDRFSAERTGGSVSTLTIQRTQQEDSAVYLCASSLDGGSSYEQYFGPGTRLTVT.